These 2 T cell receptor beta chains were sequenced from one sample in a study of cytomegalovirus exposure and HLA in healthy donors. PCR was performed using 60 Vbeta and 13 Jbeta primers. This table comes from immunoSEQ multiplex PCR, and its TCRdb copy is limited to in-frame clones, with some not included. There are 140,000 to 150,000 clones in the sample, with about 1.7% held by the top ten. The sequenced sample was PBMCs. The receptor set was obtained from a woman between 50 and 59 years old in good health and CMV-seronegative.

This chain joins TRBV4-2 and TRBJ1-4, with 7 bases lining up with TRBD1. The V and J ends lost 2 bases and 8 bases, in that order; junction bases with no gene match: 8. The CDR3 is made up of 15 amino acids. In germline, CDR1 is LGHNA, CDR2 YNFKEQ. The CDR3 reads CASSQNRGGGEKLFF. CDR3 coding DNA: TGTGCCAGCAGCCAAAACAGGGGTGGCGGGGAAAAACTGTTTTTT.

The chain has TRBV9 and TRBJ2-7; 7 bases match TRBD1. CDR3 length equals 14 residues. V lost 3 bases, J lost 2 bases, and 5 bases stayed unmatched. The V gene's germline CDR1 is SGDLS and CDR2 YYNGEE. CDR3 region: CASSATGTAYEQYF. The CDR3 DNA follows: TGTGCCAGCAGCGCGACAGGGACCGCCTACGAGCAGTACTTC.